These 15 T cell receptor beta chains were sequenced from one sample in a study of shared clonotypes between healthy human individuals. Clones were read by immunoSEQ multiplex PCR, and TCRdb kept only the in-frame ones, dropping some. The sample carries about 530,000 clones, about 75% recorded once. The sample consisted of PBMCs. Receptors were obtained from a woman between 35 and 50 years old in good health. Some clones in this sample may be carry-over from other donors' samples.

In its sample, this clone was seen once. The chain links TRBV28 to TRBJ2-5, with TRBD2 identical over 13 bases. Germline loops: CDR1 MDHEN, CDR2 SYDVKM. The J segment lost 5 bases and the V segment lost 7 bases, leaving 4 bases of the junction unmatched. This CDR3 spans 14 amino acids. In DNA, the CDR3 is TGTGCCAGCAACGGACTAGCGGGAGACGAGACCCAGTACTTC. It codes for CASNGLAGDETQYF.

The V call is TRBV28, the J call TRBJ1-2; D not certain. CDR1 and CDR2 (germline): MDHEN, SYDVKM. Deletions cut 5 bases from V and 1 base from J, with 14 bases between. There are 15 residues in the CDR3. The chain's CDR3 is CASSGRTANNYGYTF. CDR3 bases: TGTGCCAGCAGTGGCAGGACTGCGAATAACTATGGCTACACCTTC.

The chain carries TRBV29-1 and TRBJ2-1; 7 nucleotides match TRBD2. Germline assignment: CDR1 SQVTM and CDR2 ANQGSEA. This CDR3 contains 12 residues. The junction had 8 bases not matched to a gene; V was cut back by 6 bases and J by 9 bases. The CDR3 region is CSVLTSSGEQFF. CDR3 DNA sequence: TGCAGCGTGCTGACTAGCTCGGGTGAGCAGTTCTTC.

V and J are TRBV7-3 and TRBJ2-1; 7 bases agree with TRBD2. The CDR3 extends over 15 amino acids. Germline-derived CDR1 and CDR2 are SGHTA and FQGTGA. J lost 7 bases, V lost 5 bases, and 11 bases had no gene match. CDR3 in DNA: TGTGCCAGCAGCCCTGGTGCGGGAGCTCGTAATGAGCAGTTCTTC. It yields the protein CASSPGAGARNEQFF.

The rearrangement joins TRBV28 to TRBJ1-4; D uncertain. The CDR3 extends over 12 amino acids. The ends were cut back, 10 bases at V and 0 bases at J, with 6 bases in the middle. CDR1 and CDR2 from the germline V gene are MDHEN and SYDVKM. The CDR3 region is CATHATNEKLFF. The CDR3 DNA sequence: TGTGCCACCCACGCAACTAATGAAAAACTGTTTTTT. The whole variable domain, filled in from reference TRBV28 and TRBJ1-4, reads DVKVTQSSRYLVKRTGEKVFLECVQDMDHENMFWYRQDPGLGLRLIYFSYDVKMKEKGDIPEGYSVSREKKERFSLILESASTNQTSMYLCATHATNEKLFFGSGTQLSVL.

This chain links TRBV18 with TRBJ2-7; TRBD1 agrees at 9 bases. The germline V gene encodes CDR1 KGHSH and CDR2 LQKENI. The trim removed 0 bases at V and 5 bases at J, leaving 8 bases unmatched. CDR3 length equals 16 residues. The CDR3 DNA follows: TGTGCCAGCTCACCACCTGGGACAGGGAAGGGCCACGAGCAGTACTTC. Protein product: CASSPPGTGKGHEQYF.

The CDR3 loop is CASRGGSSGPTDTQYF. The CDR3 region has the DNA TGCGCCAGCAGAGGGGGGTCTAGCGGACCCACAGATACGCAGTATTTT. The chain uses TRBV4-1 and TRBJ2-3, with a possible D match to TRBD2 (7 bases). Between the trimmed V and J ends, which lost 6 bases and 2 bases, there was a span of 18 bases. Germline lookup yields CDR1 MGHRA and CDR2 YSYEKL. The CDR3 contains 16 residues.

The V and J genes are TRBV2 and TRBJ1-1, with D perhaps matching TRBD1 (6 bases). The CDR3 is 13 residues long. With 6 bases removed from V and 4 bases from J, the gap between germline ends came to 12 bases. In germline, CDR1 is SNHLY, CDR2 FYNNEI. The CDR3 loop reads CASRNRVGTEAFF. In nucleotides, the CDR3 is TGTGCCAGCAGGAACAGGGTGGGCACTGAAGCTTTCTTT. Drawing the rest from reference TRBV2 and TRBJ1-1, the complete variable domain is EPEVTQTPSHQVTQMGQEVILRCVPISNHLYFYWYRQILGQKVEFLVSFYNNEISEKSEIFDDQFSVERPDGSNFTLKIRSTKLEDSAMYFCASRNRVGTEAFFGQGTRLTVV.

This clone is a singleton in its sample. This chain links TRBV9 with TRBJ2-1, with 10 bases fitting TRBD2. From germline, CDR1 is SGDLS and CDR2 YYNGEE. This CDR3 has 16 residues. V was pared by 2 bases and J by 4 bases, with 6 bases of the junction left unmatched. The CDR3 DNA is TGTGCCAGCAGCGTCAGTAGCGGGAGGTCGTACAATGAGCAGTTCTTC. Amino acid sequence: CASSVSSGRSYNEQFF.

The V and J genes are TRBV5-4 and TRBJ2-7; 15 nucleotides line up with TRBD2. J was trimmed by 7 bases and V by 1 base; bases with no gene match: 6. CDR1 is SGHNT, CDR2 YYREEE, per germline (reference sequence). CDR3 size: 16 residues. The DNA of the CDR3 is TGTGCCAGCAGCTTGCCGGGGACTAGCGGGAGGAGTGAGCAGTACTTC. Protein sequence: CASSLPGTSGRSEQYF.

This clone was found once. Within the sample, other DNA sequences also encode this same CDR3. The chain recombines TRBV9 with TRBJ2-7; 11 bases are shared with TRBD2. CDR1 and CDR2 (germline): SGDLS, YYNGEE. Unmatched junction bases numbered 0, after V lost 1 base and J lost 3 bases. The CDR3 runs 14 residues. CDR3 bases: TGTGCCAGCAGCGTAACTAGCGGGAGCTACGAGCAGTACTTC. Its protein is CASSVTSGSYEQYF.

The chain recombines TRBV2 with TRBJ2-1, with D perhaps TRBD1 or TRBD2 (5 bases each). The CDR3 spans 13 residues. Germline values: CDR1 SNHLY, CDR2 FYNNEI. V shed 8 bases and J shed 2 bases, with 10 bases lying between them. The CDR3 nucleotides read TGTGCCAGCGGATCGGGGCCCTACAATGAGCAGTTCTTC. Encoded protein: CASGSGPYNEQFF. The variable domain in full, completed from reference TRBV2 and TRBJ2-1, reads EPEVTQTPSHQVTQMGQEVILRCVPISNHLYFYWYRQILGQKVEFLVSFYNNEISEKSEIFDDQFSVERPDGSNFTLKIRSTKLEDSAMYFCASGSGPYNEQFFGPGTRLTVL.

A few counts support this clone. The CDR3 nucleotides read TGTGCCAGCGTATTTAGCGGGAGGGGGGCTAGCACAGATACGCAGTATTTT. Its translation: CASVFSGRGASTDTQYF. The chain employs TRBV27 and TRBJ2-3, with 11 bases fitting TRBD2. The CDR3 runs to 17 residues. Trimming took 8 bases from V and 0 from J; bases not matched to a gene: 10. CDR1 is MNHEY, CDR2 SMNVEV, per germline (reference sequence).

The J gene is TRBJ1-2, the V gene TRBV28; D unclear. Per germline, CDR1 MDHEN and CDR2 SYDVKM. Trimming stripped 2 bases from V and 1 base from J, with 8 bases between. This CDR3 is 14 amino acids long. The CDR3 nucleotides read TGTGCCAGCAGTTTAGCCGGGATTAACTATGGCTACACCTTC. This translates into CASSLAGINYGYTF.

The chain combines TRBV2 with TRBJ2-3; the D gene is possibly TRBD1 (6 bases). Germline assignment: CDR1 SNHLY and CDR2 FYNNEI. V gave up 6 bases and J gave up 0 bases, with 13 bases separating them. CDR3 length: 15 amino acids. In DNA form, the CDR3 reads TGTGCCAGCAGCCCGGGACAACCGAGCACAGATACGCAGTATTTT. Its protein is CASSPGQPSTDTQYF. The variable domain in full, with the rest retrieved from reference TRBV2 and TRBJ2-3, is EPEVTQTPSHQVTQMGQEVILRCVPISNHLYFYWYRQILGQKVEFLVSFYNNEISEKSEIFDDQFSVERPDGSNFTLKIRSTKLEDSAMYFCASSPGQPSTDTQYFGPGTRLTVL.